The source of this TCR beta chain is a study of CD8+ T cells in alopecia areata. About the research overall: Those treated were given oral tofacitinib at 5 to 10 mg twice daily.

As the sequencing template, cDNA was produced by extracting RNA and reverse transcribing it. TCRdb's table, derived via immunoSEQ multiplex PCR, lists solely in-frame clones and lacks some. The table has about 260,000 clones, roughly 60% seen once. Treatment: oral pan-JAK inhibitor, 5-10 mg twice daily. CDR1 is SQVTM and CDR2 is ANQGSEA in the germline V gene. Unmatched junction bases numbered 9, after V lost 3 bases and J lost 8 bases. The CDR3 is 14 residues long. As concerns this clone: Its antigen is not known.

Study results and caveats: Sharing of TCRs across patients appeared less clear than in mice, possibly for HLA-related reasons.

This clonotype was obtained from a human donor with alopecia areata. The genes are TRBV29-1 and TRBJ2-1; 8 bases map to TRBD1. Sequencing was performed on CD4+ T cells sorted from blood, taken at week 52, from a patient treated with tofacitinib. CDR3 DNA: TGCAGCGTTGACGCCGGACAGGGTATCTATGAGCAGTTCTTC. Translation: CSVDAGQGIYEQFF.